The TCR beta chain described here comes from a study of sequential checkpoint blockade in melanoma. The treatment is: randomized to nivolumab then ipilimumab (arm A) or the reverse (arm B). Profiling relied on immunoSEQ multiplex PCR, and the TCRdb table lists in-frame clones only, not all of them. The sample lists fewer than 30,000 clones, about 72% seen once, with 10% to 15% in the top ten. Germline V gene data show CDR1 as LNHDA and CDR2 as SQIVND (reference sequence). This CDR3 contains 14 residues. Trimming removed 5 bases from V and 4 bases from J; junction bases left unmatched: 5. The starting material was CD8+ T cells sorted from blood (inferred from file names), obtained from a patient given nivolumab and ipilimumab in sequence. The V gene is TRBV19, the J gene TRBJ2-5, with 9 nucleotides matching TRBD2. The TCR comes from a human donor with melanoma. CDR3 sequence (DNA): TGTGCCAGTAGTGGCGGGGGGGCCTCAGAGACCCAGTACTTC. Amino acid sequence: CASSGGGASETQYF.